This T cell receptor (beta chain) was obtained from a study of blood T cells in healthy people across ages. At least 7 million PBMCs were isolated per sample. Combining a sample-barcoded 5' primer with a J-beta primer mix, a second PCR ran for about 7 to 11 cycles. TCRdb called the 5' RACE reads again in MiXCR, with one record for every CDR3 protein. The sample has about 720,000 distinct CDR3 sequences; just under 25% are singletons. CDR1 is SGHTA, CDR2 FQGTGA, per germline. V was cut by 5 bases and J by 0 bases, with 13 bases left in between. The CDR3 length is 15 residues. The sample was also linked to a second study, of T cells of mothers and their children. Per that paper: Donation was provided by three healthy Caucasian mothers along with their six children. Per child, roughly 3 million TCR beta CDR3 reads were obtained, against over 9.5 million per mother.

The specimen sequenced was blood. V and J are TRBV7-3 and TRBJ2-5; the D gene is possibly TRBD2 (5 bases). This clonotype originated in a boy younger than 18 in good health. The CDR3 sequence is CASSVGYGDQETQYF. The CDR3 DNA follows: TGTGCCAGCAGCGTAGGGTACGGGGACCAAGAGACCCAGTACTTC.